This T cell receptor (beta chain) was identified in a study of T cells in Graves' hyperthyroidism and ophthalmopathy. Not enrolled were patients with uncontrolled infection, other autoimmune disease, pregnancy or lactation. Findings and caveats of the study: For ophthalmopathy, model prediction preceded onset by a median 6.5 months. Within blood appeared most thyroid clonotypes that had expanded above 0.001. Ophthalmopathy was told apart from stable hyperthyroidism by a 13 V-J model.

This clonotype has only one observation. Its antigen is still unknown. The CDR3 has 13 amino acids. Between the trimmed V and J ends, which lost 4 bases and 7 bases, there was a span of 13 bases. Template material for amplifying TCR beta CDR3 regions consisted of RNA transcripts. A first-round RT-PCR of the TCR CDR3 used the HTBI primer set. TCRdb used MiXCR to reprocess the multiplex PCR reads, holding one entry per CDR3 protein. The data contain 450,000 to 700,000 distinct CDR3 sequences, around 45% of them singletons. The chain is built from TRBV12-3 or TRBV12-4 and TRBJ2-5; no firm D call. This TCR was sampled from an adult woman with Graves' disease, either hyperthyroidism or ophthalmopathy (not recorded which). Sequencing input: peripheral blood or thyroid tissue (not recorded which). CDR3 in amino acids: CASSWAVYGTQYF. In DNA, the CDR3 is TGTGCCAGCAGTTGGGCGGTTTATGGGACCCAGTACTTC.